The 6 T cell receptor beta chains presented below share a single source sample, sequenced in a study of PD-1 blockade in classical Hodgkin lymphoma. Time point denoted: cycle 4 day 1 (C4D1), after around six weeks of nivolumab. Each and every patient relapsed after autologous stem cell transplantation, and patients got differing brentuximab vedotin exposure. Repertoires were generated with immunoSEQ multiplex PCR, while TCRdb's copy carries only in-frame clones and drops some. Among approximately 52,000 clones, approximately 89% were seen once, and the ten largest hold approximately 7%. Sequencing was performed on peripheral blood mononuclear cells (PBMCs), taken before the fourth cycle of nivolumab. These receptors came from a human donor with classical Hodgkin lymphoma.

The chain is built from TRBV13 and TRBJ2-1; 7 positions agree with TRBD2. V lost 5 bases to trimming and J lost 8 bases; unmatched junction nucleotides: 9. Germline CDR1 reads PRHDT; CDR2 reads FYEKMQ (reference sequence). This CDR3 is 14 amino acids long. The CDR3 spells CASSPGLGGDEQFF. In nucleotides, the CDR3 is TGTGCCAGCAGCCCGGGACTGGGGGGGGATGAGCAGTTCTTC.

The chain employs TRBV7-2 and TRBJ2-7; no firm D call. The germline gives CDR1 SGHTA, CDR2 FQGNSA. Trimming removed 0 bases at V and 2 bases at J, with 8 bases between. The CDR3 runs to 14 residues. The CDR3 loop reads CASSLAPGTYEQYF. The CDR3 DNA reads TGTGCCAGCAGCTTAGCGCCAGGAACCTACGAGCAGTACTTC. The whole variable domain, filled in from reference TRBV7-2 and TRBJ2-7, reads GAGVSQSPSNKVTEKGKDVELRCDPISGHTALYWYRQSLGQGLEFLIYFQGNSAPDKSGLPSDRFSAERTGGSVSTLTIQRTQQEDSAVYLCASSLAPGTYEQYFGPGTRLTVT.

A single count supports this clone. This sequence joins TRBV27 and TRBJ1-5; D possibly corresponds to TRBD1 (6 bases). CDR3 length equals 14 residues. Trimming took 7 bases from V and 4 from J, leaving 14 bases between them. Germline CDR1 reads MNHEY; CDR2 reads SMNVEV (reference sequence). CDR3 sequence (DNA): TGTGCCAGCAACGTCAGGGGCGGTAATCAGCCCCAGCATTTT. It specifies CASNVRGGNQPQHF.

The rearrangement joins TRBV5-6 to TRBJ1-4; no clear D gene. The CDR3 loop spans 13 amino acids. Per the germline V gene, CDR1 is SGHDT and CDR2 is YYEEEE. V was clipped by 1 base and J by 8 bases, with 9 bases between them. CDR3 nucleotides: TGTGCCAGCAGCTTGTTCGGTGGGGAAAAACTGTTTTTT. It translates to CASSLFGGEKLFF.

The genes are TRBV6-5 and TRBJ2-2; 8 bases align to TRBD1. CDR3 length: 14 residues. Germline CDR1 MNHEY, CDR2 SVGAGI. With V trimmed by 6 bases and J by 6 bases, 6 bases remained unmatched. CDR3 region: CASSLRQGSGELFF. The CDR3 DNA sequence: TGTGCCAGCAGCCTCCGACAGGGGTCCGGGGAGCTGTTTTTT.

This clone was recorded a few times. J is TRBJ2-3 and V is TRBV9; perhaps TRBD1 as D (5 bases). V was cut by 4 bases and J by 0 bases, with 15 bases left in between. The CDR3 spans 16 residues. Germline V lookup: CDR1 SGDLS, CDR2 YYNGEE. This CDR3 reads CASSPQGVASTDTQYF. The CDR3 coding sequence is TGTGCCAGCAGCCCCCAAGGGGTCGCTAGCACAGATACGCAGTATTTT.